In this sample, the clone carrying this TCR beta chain turned up a few times. The CDR3 has 13 amino acids. V was clipped by 1 base and J by 3 bases, with 10 bases between them. Germline loops: CDR1 DFQATT, CDR2 SNEGSKA (reference sequence). The entry originates in a study of early T cells in non-severe SARS-CoV-2 infection. As for the study in general: Bulk RNA from unsorted whole blood was sequenced; chains were unpaired.

Researchers tagged individual cDNA molecules with unique molecular identifiers. TCRdb passed the 5' RACE reads through MiXCR, listing each CDR3 protein once. The table records tens of thousands of distinct CDR3 sequences, under 11% of them present only once. This clonotype was sampled from an adult who was a healthcare worker with PCR-confirmed SARS-CoV-2 infection or an uninfected control (not recorded which). The rearrangement joins TRBV20-1 to TRBJ2-7; D is undetermined. The input for sequencing was whole blood, taken at baseline. CDR3 amino acids: CSARGAEDYEQYF. CDR3 sequence (DNA): TGCAGTGCTAGAGGGGCCGAAGACTACGAGCAGTACTTC.